This TCR beta chain was identified in a study of T cells in Graves' hyperthyroidism and ophthalmopathy. It was RNA transcripts that yielded the amplified TCR beta CDR3 regions. In the first-round RT-PCR of the TCR CDR3, the HTBI primer set was used. Via MiXCR, TCRdb re-called the multiplex PCR reads, giving one row per CDR3 protein. Here the sample spans roughly 420,000 distinct CDR3 sequences, approximately 15% being singletons. The CDR3 spans 13 residues. V shed 3 bases, J shed 6 bases, and the junction held 6 bases outside the gene matches. Germline values: CDR1 SGHDT, CDR2 YYEEEE. Specimen: blood. This receptor was obtained from a woman younger than 35 with Graves' hyperthyroidism. The V gene is TRBV5-6, the J gene TRBJ2-7; 7 bases line up with TRBD2. The CDR3 DNA is TGTGCCAGCAGCTCCGGGACTATCGGCGAGCAGTACTTC. The encoded protein is CASSSGTIGEQYF.